This TCR beta chain originates from a study of T cell repertoires in cytomegalovirus infection. Background on the study: Matching HLA type and CMV infection were both indicated by public TCR beta signatures.

Trimming took off 0 bases at V and 10 bases at J, with 12 bases between the two ends. The germline CDR1 and CDR2 sequences are SNHLY and FYNNEI. The CDR3 loop spans 13 amino acids. From the reads, TCRdb called clonotypes with MiXCR, one entry per CDR3 protein. This sample has just under 300,000 distinct CDR3 sequences, with around 10% found just once. The clonotype comes from a human donor in good health (CMV status not recorded). Some clones in this sample may be carry-over from other donors' samples. Sequences were obtained from PBMCs. This chain links TRBV2 with TRBJ1-1, with D possibly TRBD1 on 5 matching bases. CDR3 nucleotide sequence: TGTGCCAGCAGTGAAGCCGGGGCCAGCGGAGCTTTCTTT. Translating gives CASSEAGASGAFF.